This T cell receptor (beta chain) was obtained from a study of Ad26.COV2.S vaccination and SARS-CoV-2 variants (dated by TCRdb to about 2021). Study-level background: Donors in the vaccine arm were drawn from COV1001, a multicentre, randomized, double-blind, placebo-controlled phase I-IIa trial testing Ad26.COV2.S in healthy adults. TCRbeta repertoire sequencing served as the tool for gauging how specific and how broad the SARS-CoV-2-reactive T cell receptors were following Ad26.COV2.S vaccination. A total of 32 samples were included in the TCR-sequenced set, comprising around 19 Ad26.COV2.S vaccine recipients, 5 placebo recipients and 8 SARS-CoV-2 convalescent individuals. Blinding of investigators to trial group allocation was maintained during experiments and outcome assessment. Dosing of Ad26.COV2.S was intramuscular, at either 5x10^10 or 1x10^11 viral particles, delivered as one shot or as two shots spaced 56 days apart. Trial participants were randomized into five groups of five, in which low-dose or high-dose Ad26.COV2.S was given once or twice, or placebo was given on both occasions. Study-level results and caveats: Comparable non-spike TCR breadth was observed between vaccine and placebo recipients, consistent with only spike being contained in the vaccine. The study lacked the statistical power to compare responses across vaccine doses or regimens. The authors noted that the TCR breadth and depth analyses may have underestimated total T cell responses. Ad26.COV2.S recipients had higher spike-specific TCR breadth than placebo recipients (P = 0.0014). After vaccination, substantial breadth of spike-specific CD8+ and CD4+ T cell responses was reported.

Points on this clone: This clone's antigen is unknown. No much larger clone is present one base from it, and per-base qualities are unavailable.

The treatment or condition label corresponds to: some 19 received Ad26.COV2.S at low or high dose, single or two shots; about 5 received placebo; per-sample allocation not given. For vaccine and placebo recipients, the sequenced repertoires came from samples collected on day 63 after the first injection. Between 29 July and 7 August 2020, Cohort 1b enrolled 25 adults aged 18-55 years at one site in Boston, USA. As a vaccine, Ad26.COV2.S was a replication-incompetent adenovirus type 26 vector that expressed a prefusion-stabilized SARS-CoV-2 spike protein derived from the original Wuhan strain. The immunoSEQ Assay was the method used to sequence TCRbeta CDR3 regions. After extraction, genomic DNA underwent amplification by bias-controlled multiplex PCR, followed by high-throughput sequencing. Per the original workflow: To quantify the absolute abundance of every unique TCRbeta CDR3 region, sequences were collapsed and filtered. Usable DNA was measured by amplifying reference genes present in all nucleated cells, and TCRbeta template counts were normalized to that usable DNA to estimate T cell fraction. Repertoire TCRs were annotated as SARS-CoV-2-specific when V gene, CDR3 amino acid sequence and J gene were exactly matched to a known reactive TCR set. The reference SARS-CoV-2 TCR set came from MIRA and was filtered for enrichment in COVID-19-positive ImmuneCODE repertoires, removing public or cross-reactive TCRs. Drawing on the MIRA antigens, annotated TCRs were analysed further at the level of specific ORF or position within ORF. Breadth was defined as the number of annotated unique rearrangements divided by the total number of unique productive rearrangements, and depth was defined as the summed frequency of the annotated unique rearrangements. Group comparisons of TCR breadth used two-sided Wilcoxon rank-sum tests. TCRdb holds this immuneACCESS table with in-frame rearrangements only. Some clones are missing; in checked studies, unresolved V genes explain under half, and the rest has no known cause. Clone size and V and J calls were adopted from that table, with D and trimming inferred from the DNA. In all, the sample holds 400,000 to 500,000 clones, and 89% of those were seen once. The ten largest clones take up just over 2.5% of the sample.

Via the germline V gene, CDR1 is MNHEY and CDR2 SVGEGT. V is pared back by 8 bases and J by 6 bases, with 19 bases lying between the germline termini. Measured from the cysteine to the phenylalanine, the CDR3 is 15 residues long. This entry keeps only the CDR3 DNA: 45 bases, framed from base 1. The sample in question was peripheral blood, obtained in a trial of Ad26.COV2.S vaccine versus placebo. The receptor was derived from a person between 18 and 59 years old who received the Ad26.COV2.S COVID-19 vaccine or a placebo. The chain employs TRBV6-2 or TRBV6-3 and TRBJ2-2; TRBD1 is possibly the D segment (6 matching bases). In nucleotide form, the sequence is TGTGCCAGCGGCCCACAGGGTTTTGTGGCCGGGGAGCTGTTTTTT. Protein translation: CASGPQGFVAGELFF.